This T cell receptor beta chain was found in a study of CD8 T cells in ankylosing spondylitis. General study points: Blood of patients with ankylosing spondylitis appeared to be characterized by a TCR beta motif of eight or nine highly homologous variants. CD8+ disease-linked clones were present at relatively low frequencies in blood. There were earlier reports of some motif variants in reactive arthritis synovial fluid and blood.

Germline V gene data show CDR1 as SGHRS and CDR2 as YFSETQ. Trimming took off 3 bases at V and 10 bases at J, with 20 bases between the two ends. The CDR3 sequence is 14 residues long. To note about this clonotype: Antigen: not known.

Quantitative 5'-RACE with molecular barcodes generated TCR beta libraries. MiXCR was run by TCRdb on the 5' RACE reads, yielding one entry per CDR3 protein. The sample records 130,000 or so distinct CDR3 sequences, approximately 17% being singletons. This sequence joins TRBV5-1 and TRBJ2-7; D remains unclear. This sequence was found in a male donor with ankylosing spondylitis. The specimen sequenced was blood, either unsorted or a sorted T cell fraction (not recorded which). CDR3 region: CASSWVSHRAEQYF. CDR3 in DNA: TGCGCCAGCAGCTGGGTCTCCCACCGGGCGGAACAGTACTTC.